The 2 T cell receptor beta chains given below trace back to one sample, sequenced in a study of a mutant IDH1 vaccine in newly diagnosed glioma. What these receptors recognize is not known. Time point specified: week 5, during vaccination. Alongside topical imiquimod, each dose of vaccine comprised 300 ug of mutant IDH1 20-mer peptide. Here immunoSEQ multiplex PCR was the method, and the copy in TCRdb shows in-frame clones only, minus some. The sample shows 30,000 to 35,000 clones, roughly three fifths of them seen only once. Sample: PBMCs, taken from a glioma patient whose treatment included an IDH1 peptide vaccine. The receptors derive from a woman aged 18-29 years with glioma.

The V gene is TRBV7-2, the J gene TRBJ1-5; D is uncertain. V lost 3 bases to trimming and J lost 0 bases, with 9 bases between them. The CDR3 is made up of 15 amino acids. Germline V gene data show CDR1 as SGHTA and CDR2 as FQGNSA. The CDR3 sequence: CASSFVPNSNQPQHF. The CDR3 DNA is TGTGCCAGCAGCTTCGTACCGAATAGCAATCAGCCCCAGCATTTT.

This rearrangement joins TRBV19 to TRBJ2-3; TRBD1 matches at 7 bases. The germline gives CDR1 LNHDA, CDR2 SQIVND (reference sequence). V dropped 3 bases and J dropped 2; count of bases not matched to a gene: 5. The CDR3 sequence is 15 residues long. CDR3 amino acids: CASSIWTGSTDTQYF. In DNA form, the CDR3 reads TGTGCCAGTAGTATCTGGACAGGATCCACAGATACGCAGTATTTT.